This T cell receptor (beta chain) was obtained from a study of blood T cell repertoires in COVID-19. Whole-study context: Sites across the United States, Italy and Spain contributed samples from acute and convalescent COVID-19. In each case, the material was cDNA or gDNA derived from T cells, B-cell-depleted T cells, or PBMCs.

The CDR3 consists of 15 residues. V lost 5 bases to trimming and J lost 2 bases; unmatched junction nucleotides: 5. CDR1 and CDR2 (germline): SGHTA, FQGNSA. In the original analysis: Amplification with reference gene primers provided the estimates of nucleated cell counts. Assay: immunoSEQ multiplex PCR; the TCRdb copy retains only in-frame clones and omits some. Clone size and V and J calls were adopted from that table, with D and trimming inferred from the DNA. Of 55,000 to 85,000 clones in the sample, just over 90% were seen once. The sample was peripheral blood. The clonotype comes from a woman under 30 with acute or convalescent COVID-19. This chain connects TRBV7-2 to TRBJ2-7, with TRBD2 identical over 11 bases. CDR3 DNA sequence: TGTGCCAGCAGCGCACCGGGACTAGCGGCCTACGAGCAGTACTTC. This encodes CASSAPGLAAYEQYF.